This T cell receptor beta chain was obtained from a study of T cell responses to AZD1222 COVID-19 vaccine. V lost 0 bases and J lost 4, with 6 bases in between. The CDR3 consists of 13 residues. The data were produced by immunoSEQ multiplex PCR, yet TCRdb's version contains in-frame clones alone and is incomplete. The sample comprises roughly 170,000 clones, approximately 86% of which are singletons, and 0.49% rests with the top ten. V and J are TRBV12-3 or TRBV12-4 and TRBJ2-5; D perhaps matches TRBD2 (6 bases). Sample: peripheral blood, taken on day 0 of AZD1222 vaccination. The sequence was collected from an adult in good health. The CDR3 DNA is TGTGCCAGCAGTTTAGCCGGGGGAGAGACCCAGTACTTC. It is translated as CASSLAGGETQYF.